The rows below give T cell receptor beta chains drawn from one sample of a study of T cell changes during pregnancy in multiple sclerosis. Only in-frame clones appear in the TCRdb table, and some are missing; sequencing was by immunoSEQ multiplex PCR. This table holds tens of thousands of clones, roughly nine tenths found once. The material was peripheral blood, obtained in the first trimester of pregnancy. The origin of the receptors is a female donor in good health, enrolled as a control in a pregnancy study. Each CDR3 is given with its conserved first and last residue. Fields, in order: J gene, D gene, V gene, clone size, CDR3 DNA, CDR3 protein. The D gene is left open where the match is weak. Size tells how often a clone was seen (once, few, many) or the class of an expanded clone, and some rows leave it out.

J gene: TRBJ2-6
D gene: NA
V gene: TRBV27
clone size: NA
CDR3 DNA: TGTGCCAGCCGAAGAGGGTCCTCTGGGGCCAACGTCCTGACTTTC
CDR3 protein: CASRRGSSGANVLTF

J gene: TRBJ1-5
D gene: TRBD1
V gene: TRBV28
clone size: once
CDR3 DNA: TGTGCCAGCAGTTCATCCGGGACAGACGGCAATCAGCCCCAGCATTTT
CDR3 protein: CASSSSGTDGNQPQHF

J gene: TRBJ2-6
D gene: NA
V gene: TRBV6-5
clone size: NA
CDR3 DNA: TGTGCCAGCAGCCCCCCCAGATCTGGGGCCAACGTCCTGACTTTC
CDR3 protein: CASSPPRSGANVLTF

J gene: TRBJ2-7
D gene: TRBD1
V gene: TRBV9
clone size: NA
CDR3 DNA: TGTGCCAGCAGCGTAGGTTGGACAGGGGGTTTCGACGAGCAGTACTTC
CDR3 protein: CASSVGWTGGFDEQYF

J gene: TRBJ2-1
D gene: TRBD1
V gene: TRBV2
clone size: few
CDR3 DNA: TGTGCCAGCGGGGACAGGGACTACAATGAGCAGTTCTTC
CDR3 protein: CASGDRDYNEQFF

J gene: TRBJ1-3
D gene: NA
V gene: TRBV5-5
clone size: NA
CDR3 DNA: TGTGCCAGCAGCTTCTCCGTGACAGGAACCTCTGGAAACACCATATATTTT
CDR3 protein: CASSFSVTGTSGNTIYF

J gene: TRBJ2-3
D gene: NA
V gene: TRBV7-6
clone size: NA
CDR3 DNA: TGTGCCAGCAGCTTAGCAGGGGCTAGCACAGATACGCAGTATTTT
CDR3 protein: CASSLAGASTDTQYF

J gene: TRBJ2-2
D gene: NA
V gene: TRBV2
clone size: NA
CDR3 DNA: TGTGCCAGCCAGGGGCTCATGAACACCGGGGAGCTGTTTTTT
CDR3 protein: CASQGLMNTGELFF

J gene: TRBJ1-2
D gene: NA
V gene: TRBV7-2
clone size: NA
CDR3 DNA: TGTGCCAGCAGCTTAAGCCCCGGGGGCTATGGCTACACCTTC
CDR3 protein: CASSLSPGGYGYTF

J gene: TRBJ1-1
D gene: NA
V gene: TRBV29-1
clone size: few
CDR3 DNA: TGCAGCGTTAGACAGACCCTGAACACTGAAGCTTTCTTT
CDR3 protein: CSVRQTLNTEAFF

J gene: TRBJ2-2
D gene: TRBD1
V gene: TRBV7-8
clone size: NA
CDR3 DNA: TGTGCCAGCAGCTCCCCTAGAGGGGGCAGGGAAACCGGGGAGCTGTTTTTT
CDR3 protein: CASSSPRGGRETGELFF

J gene: TRBJ2-7
D gene: TRBD2
V gene: TRBV6-6
clone size: NA
CDR3 DNA: TGTGCCAGCAGTTACGAGGGACTAGCGGGAGGTTACGAGCAGTACTTC
CDR3 protein: CASSYEGLAGGYEQYF

J gene: TRBJ1-2
D gene: NA
V gene: TRBV7-9
clone size: NA
CDR3 DNA: TGTGCCAGCAGCCCCTTCCTGGGGGGGGCTGACTATGGCTACACCTTC
CDR3 protein: CASSPFLGGADYGYTF

J gene: TRBJ2-2
D gene: NA
V gene: TRBV18
clone size: once
CDR3 DNA: TGTGCCAGCTCACCACCGAGGCGGGGGCACACCGGGGAGCTGTTTTTT
CDR3 protein: CASSPPRRGHTGELFF

J gene: TRBJ1-1
D gene: TRBD1
V gene: TRBV5-1
clone size: once
CDR3 DNA: TGCGCCAGCAGCGGACAGGGACACACTGAAGCTTTCTTT
CDR3 protein: CASSGQGHTEAFF

J gene: TRBJ2-5
D gene: TRBD1
V gene: TRBV15
clone size: NA
CDR3 DNA: TGTGCCACCAGCACCGCGGGACAGGGGAGACAAGAGACCCAGTACTTC
CDR3 protein: CATSTAGQGRQETQYF

J gene: TRBJ2-5
D gene: NA
V gene: TRBV6-6
clone size: NA
CDR3 DNA: TGTGCCAGCAGTTACGGGGCAGGGGCTGGGGAGACCCAGTACTTC
CDR3 protein: CASSYGAGAGETQYF

J gene: TRBJ2-7
D gene: TRBD2
V gene: TRBV5-6
clone size: NA
CDR3 DNA: TGTGCCAGCAGCTCCGTCCCTGGGCTAGCGGGAGACGAGCAGTACTTC
CDR3 protein: CASSSVPGLAGDEQYF

J gene: TRBJ1-1
D gene: NA
V gene: TRBV2
clone size: NA
CDR3 DNA: TGTGCCAGCAGTGAAACCCCGGGGTTGAACACTGAAGCTTTCTTT
CDR3 protein: CASSETPGLNTEAFF

J gene: TRBJ2-1
D gene: TRBD2
V gene: TRBV7-2
clone size: NA
CDR3 DNA: TGTGCCACCCGGGGGGGCATGCGGGTTATGGGGAATGAGCAGTTCTTC
CDR3 protein: CATRGGMRVMGNEQFF

J gene: TRBJ1-4
D gene: TRBD1
V gene: TRBV29-1
clone size: NA
CDR3 DNA: TGCAGCGTTACCGGACAGGGGAATGAAAAACTGTTTTTT
CDR3 protein: CSVTGQGNEKLFF

J gene: TRBJ2-7
D gene: TRBD2
V gene: TRBV18
clone size: NA
CDR3 DNA: TGTGCCAGCTCAGGGACTAGCGGCTTCTCCTACGAGCAGTACTTC
CDR3 protein: CASSGTSGFSYEQYF

J gene: TRBJ2-7
D gene: TRBD1
V gene: TRBV6-1
clone size: few
CDR3 DNA: TGTGCCAGCAGTGAAAAGGGGACAGGGAGGGTCGAGCAGTACTTC
CDR3 protein: CASSEKGTGRVEQYF

J gene: TRBJ2-1
D gene: TRBD1
V gene: TRBV27
clone size: NA
CDR3 DNA: TGTGCCAGCTTAGACAGGGTGGGCGATGAGCAGTTCTTC
CDR3 protein: CASLDRVGDEQFF

J gene: TRBJ1-5
D gene: NA
V gene: TRBV7-9
clone size: NA
CDR3 DNA: TGTGCCAGCAGCTTTTATAGCAATCAGCCCCAGCATTTT
CDR3 protein: CASSFYSNQPQHF

J gene: TRBJ1-2
D gene: TRBD1
V gene: TRBV19
clone size: NA
CDR3 DNA: TGTGCCAGTAGTTCCGGACAGGGTCGGGGGTATGGCTACACCTTC
CDR3 protein: CASSSGQGRGYGYTF

J gene: TRBJ2-3
D gene: NA
V gene: TRBV11-3
clone size: NA
CDR3 DNA: TGTGCCAGCAGCTTAGAAGGGGCAGATACGCAGTATTTT
CDR3 protein: CASSLEGADTQYF

J gene: TRBJ2-5
D gene: TRBD1
V gene: TRBV19
clone size: NA
CDR3 DNA: TGTGCCAGTAGTACAGGGGGCCAAGAGACCCAGTACTTC
CDR3 protein: CASSTGGQETQYF

J gene: TRBJ2-2
D gene: NA
V gene: TRBV30
clone size: NA
CDR3 DNA: TGTGCCTGGAGAGGACAGCCGAACGGGGAGCTGTTTTTT
CDR3 protein: CAWRGQPNGELFF

J gene: TRBJ2-7
D gene: TRBD1
V gene: TRBV5-8
clone size: once
CDR3 DNA: TGTGCCAGCAGCTGGGACAGGGGCGAGCAGTACTTC
CDR3 protein: CASSWDRGEQYF

J gene: TRBJ1-1
D gene: NA
V gene: TRBV5-5
clone size: NA
CDR3 DNA: TGTGCCAGCAGCGACCCCCATTTGAGGGCGAACACTGAAGCTTTCTTT
CDR3 protein: CASSDPHLRANTEAFF

J gene: TRBJ2-1
D gene: NA
V gene: TRBV18
clone size: once
CDR3 DNA: TGTGCCAGCTCTTTCGAGGGGACTTCTAGCAATGAGCAGTTCTTC
CDR3 protein: CASSFEGTSSNEQFF

J gene: TRBJ1-2
D gene: TRBD1
V gene: TRBV4-3
clone size: NA
CDR3 DNA: TGCGCCAGCAGCCAAGATCAGGGGGCAGGCTACACCTTC
CDR3 protein: CASSQDQGAGYTF

J gene: TRBJ1-6
D gene: NA
V gene: TRBV2
clone size: NA
CDR3 DNA: TGTGCCAGCAGTGATGAGAGCAATTCACCCCTCCACTTT
CDR3 protein: CASSDESNSPLHF

J gene: TRBJ1-2
D gene: NA
V gene: TRBV10-2
clone size: NA
CDR3 DNA: TGCGCCAGCGCATCACTTTATGGCTACACCTTC
CDR3 protein: CASASLYGYTF

J gene: TRBJ2-7
D gene: TRBD2
V gene: TRBV6-5
clone size: NA
CDR3 DNA: TGTGCCAGCAGTTACCAAGCGGGAGGCTACGAGCAGTACTTC
CDR3 protein: CASSYQAGGYEQYF

J gene: TRBJ2-3
D gene: TRBD1
V gene: TRBV28
clone size: NA
CDR3 DNA: TGTGCCAGCAGTTTTAGTCCCGGACAGGGTGAGTGGACAGATACGCAGTATTTT
CDR3 protein: CASSFSPGQGEWTDTQYF

J gene: TRBJ2-1
D gene: TRBD2
V gene: TRBV4-2
clone size: NA
CDR3 DNA: TGTGCCAGCAGCCAAGGAGGTAGCGGGAGGGATAATGAGCAGTTCTTC
CDR3 protein: CASSQGGSGRDNEQFF

J gene: TRBJ1-5
D gene: TRBD1
V gene: TRBV5-1
clone size: NA
CDR3 DNA: TGCGCCAGCAGCTTGGACCCGGTGACAGGGCCTAATCAGCCCCAGCATTTT
CDR3 protein: CASSLDPVTGPNQPQHF

J gene: TRBJ1-3
D gene: NA
V gene: TRBV7-9
clone size: NA
CDR3 DNA: TGTGCCAGCAGCTTTTTCCAGGGGTCCTCTGGAAACACCATATATTTT
CDR3 protein: CASSFFQGSSGNTIYF

J gene: TRBJ1-5
D gene: TRBD1
V gene: TRBV5-1
clone size: NA
CDR3 DNA: TGCGCCAGCAGCCTCGGGACAGGGACTCAGCCCCAGCATTTT
CDR3 protein: CASSLGTGTQPQHF